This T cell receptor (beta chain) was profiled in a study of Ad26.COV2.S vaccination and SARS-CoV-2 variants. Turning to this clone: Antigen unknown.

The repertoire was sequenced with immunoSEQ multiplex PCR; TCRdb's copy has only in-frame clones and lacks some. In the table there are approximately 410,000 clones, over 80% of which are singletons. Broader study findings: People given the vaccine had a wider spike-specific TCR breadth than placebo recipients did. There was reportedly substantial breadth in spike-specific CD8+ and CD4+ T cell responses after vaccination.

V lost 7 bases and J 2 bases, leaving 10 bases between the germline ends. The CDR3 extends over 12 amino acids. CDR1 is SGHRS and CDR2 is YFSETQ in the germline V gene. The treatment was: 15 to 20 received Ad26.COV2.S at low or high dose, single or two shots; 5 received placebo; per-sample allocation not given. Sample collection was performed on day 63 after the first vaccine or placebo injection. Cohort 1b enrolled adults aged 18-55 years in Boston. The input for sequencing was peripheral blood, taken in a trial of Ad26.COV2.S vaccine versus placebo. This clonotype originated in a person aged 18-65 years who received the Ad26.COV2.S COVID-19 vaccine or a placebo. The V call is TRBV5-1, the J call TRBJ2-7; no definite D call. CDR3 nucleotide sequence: TGCGCCAGCCGTCAGGATGCCTACGAGCAGTACTTC. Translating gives CASRQDAYEQYF.